The TCR beta chain under discussion was sequenced for a study of T cell responses to AZD1222 COVID-19 vaccine. General study findings and limits: Close to half of all spike-specific TCRs reportedly target regions of the variants that are unmutated.

The CDR3 runs to 13 residues. CDR1 SGHTA and CDR2 FQGNSA come from the germline V gene. Trimming removed 3 bases at V and 1 base at J, with 6 bases between. Points on this clone: Its antigen is unknown.

Assay: immunoSEQ multiplex PCR; the TCRdb copy retains only in-frame clones and omits some. There are about 120,000 clones in the sample; 80% to 90% occur only once, and approximately 8.4% lies in the top ten. This TCR was sampled from an adult in good health. The material sequenced was peripheral blood, taken on day 0 of AZD1222 vaccination. This chain connects TRBV7-2 to TRBJ1-1; D unresolved. CDR3 DNA sequence: TGTGCCAGCAGCTTTCGGCGGAACACTGAAGCTTTCTTT. It is translated as CASSFRRNTEAFF.